This T cell receptor (beta chain) was recovered during a study of response to subunit inactivated influenza vaccine. Whole-study findings and limits: Few additional T cells are recruited per seasonal influenza vaccination, authors suggested.

Looked up from germline, CDR1 is SGHAT and CDR2 is FQDESV (reference sequence). Trimming pared 4 bases from V and 2 bases from J, leaving 9 bases between. CDR3 size: 13 residues. Comment on this clonotype: The antigen remains undetermined.

TCRdb analysed the RT-PCR reads with MiXCR anew, one entry per CDR3 protein. The repertoire holds roughly 670,000 distinct CDR3 sequences, with about 15% as singletons. The chain joins TRBV11-1 to TRBJ2-7, with D unclear. The sequence came from a man over 45 who received an inactivated influenza vaccine. Sample: PBMCs from blood, taken less than 15 days before vaccination. The CDR3 bases are TGTGCCAGCAGCTCTCGAATACCCTACGAGCAGTACTTC. As protein: CASSSRIPYEQYF.